This T cell receptor beta chain stems from a study of blood T cell repertoires in COVID-19. Study-wide background: The analysed material was cDNA or gDNA that came from T cells, B-cell-depleted T cells, or PBMCs.

CDR3 length: 15 amino acids. Germline V gene sequence: CDR1 KGHSH, CDR2 LQKENI. The J segment lost 1 base and the V segment lost 6 bases, leaving 9 bases of the junction unmatched. In the authors' methods: Estimation of nucleated cell counts relied on the amplification of reference gene primers. The protocol was immunoSEQ multiplex PCR, while the TCRdb copy is restricted to in-frame clones and leaves out a portion. V and J calls and clone size are as listed in that table; D and trimming were resolved from the DNA. The sample includes around 250,000 clones, 84% of them seen just once. The sequenced sample consisted of peripheral blood. The origin of this receptor is a human donor in a cohort sampled during active COVID-19. The rearrangement uses TRBV18 and TRBJ2-7; 7 nucleotides match TRBD1. The CDR3 loop is CASSPWTGPSYEQYF. The CDR3 nucleotides are TGTGCCAGCTCCCCGTGGACAGGACCGTCCTACGAGCAGTACTTC.